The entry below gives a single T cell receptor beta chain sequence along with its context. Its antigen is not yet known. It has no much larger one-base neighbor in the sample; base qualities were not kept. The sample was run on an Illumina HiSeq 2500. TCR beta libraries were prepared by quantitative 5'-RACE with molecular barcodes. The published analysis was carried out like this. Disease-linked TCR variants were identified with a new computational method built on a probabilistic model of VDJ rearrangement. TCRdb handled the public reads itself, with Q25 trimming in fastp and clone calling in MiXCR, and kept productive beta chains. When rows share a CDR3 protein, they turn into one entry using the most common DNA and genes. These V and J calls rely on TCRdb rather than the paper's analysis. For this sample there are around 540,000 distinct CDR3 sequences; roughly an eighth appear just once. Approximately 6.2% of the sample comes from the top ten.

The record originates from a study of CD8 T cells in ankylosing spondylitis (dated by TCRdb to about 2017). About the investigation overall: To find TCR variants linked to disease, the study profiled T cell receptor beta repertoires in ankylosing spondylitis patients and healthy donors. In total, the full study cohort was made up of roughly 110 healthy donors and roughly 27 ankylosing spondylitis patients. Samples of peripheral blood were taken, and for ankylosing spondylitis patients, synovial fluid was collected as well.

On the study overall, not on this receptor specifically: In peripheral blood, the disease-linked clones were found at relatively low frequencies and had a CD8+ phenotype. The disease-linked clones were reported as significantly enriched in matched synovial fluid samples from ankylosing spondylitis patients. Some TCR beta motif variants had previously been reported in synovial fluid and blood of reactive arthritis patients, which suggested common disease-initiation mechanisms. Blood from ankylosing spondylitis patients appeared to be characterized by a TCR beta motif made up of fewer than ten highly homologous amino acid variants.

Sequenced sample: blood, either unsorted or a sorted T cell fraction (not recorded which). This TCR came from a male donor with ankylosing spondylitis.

The CDR3 protein: CASSSGPGANEKLFF. The sequenced DNA is TGTGCCAGCAGCTCCGGGCCGGGGGCTAATGAAAAACTGTTTTTT. Recombination joined TRBV11-2 with TRBJ1-4, with TRBD1 perhaps the D gene, on 5 matching bases. From a lookup of the germline V gene, CDR1 and CDR2 are SGHAT and FQNNGV. Trimming takes 4 bases from V and 3 bases from J, and the germline ends sit 12 bases apart. The CDR3 measures 15 amino acids from cysteine to phenylalanine. CDR3 DNA only is kept here, 45 bases in frame from base 1.